This T cell receptor beta chain was captured in a study of blood T cells in healthy people across ages. Every sample yielded at least 6 million isolated PBMCs. Alongside a J-beta primer mix, a sample-barcoded 5' primer served in a second PCR lasting 7 to 11 cycles. A template-switch adaptor that had 12 random nucleotides put a tag on each cDNA molecule. TCRdb re-called the 5' RACE reads with MiXCR, one entry per CDR3 protein. Among over 600,000 distinct CDR3 sequences listed, 21% were seen once. Study-wide results and limits: CMV status of donors was not determined, possibly confounding expanded clonotype changes.

This CDR3 is built from 14 residues. The germline V gene encodes CDR1 SNHLY and CDR2 FYNNEI. The sample holds a few counts of this clonotype. Its antigen is still unknown. The receptor was isolated from a man aged 70 or older in good health. The chain employs TRBV2 and TRBJ2-5; TRBD1 is a possible D gene (6 bases). The end of the DNA is better explained by TRBJ2-1, so the J call may be wrong. Sample: blood. The CDR3, as DNA: TGTGCCAGCAGAGTGGGACAATTGGAAGATGAGCAGTTCTTC. Encoded protein: CASRVGQLEDEQFF.